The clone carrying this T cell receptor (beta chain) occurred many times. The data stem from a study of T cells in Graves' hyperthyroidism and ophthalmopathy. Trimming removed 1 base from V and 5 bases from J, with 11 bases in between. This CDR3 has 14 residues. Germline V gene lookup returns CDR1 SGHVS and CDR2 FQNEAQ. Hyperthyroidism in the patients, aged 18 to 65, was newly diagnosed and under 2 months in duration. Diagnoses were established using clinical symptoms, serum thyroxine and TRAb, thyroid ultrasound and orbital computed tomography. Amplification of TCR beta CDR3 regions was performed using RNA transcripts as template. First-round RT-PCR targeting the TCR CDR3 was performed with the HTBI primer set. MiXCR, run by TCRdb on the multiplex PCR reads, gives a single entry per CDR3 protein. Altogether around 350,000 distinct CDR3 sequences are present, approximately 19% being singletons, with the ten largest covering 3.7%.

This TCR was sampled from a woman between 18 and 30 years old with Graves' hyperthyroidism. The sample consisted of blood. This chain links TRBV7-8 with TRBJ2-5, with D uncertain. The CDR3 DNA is TGTGCCAGCAGCTTAGTCAGTCTAGGGGAGACCCAGTACTTC. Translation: CASSLVSLGETQYF.